This T cell receptor beta chain was sequenced for a study of cytomegalovirus exposure and HLA in healthy donors (dated by TCRdb to about 2017). About the investigation overall: In an earlier analysis of 587 of the donors, 250 to 350 Gb of sequence data and 100 million or so unique TCR beta sequences from 180 million or so T cells were reported. Approximately 300 gigabases of sequencing data and about 92 million unique TCR sequences made up an early release that covered approximately 620 HLA-typed donors. Of the approximately 400 genotyped donors, around 81% fell in the genetic ancestry cluster associated with self-reported Caucasian donors. The study was designed to test whether signatures of past pathogen exposure could be identified by cataloging public T cell receptors. The study used immunosequencing to profile the T cell repertoires of more than 650 subjects and linked those repertoires to cytomegalovirus serostatus. Besides the first cohort of roughly 660 subjects, a separate validation cohort made up of 120 different subjects was used. To predict cytomegalovirus infection status, the study brought together high-throughput TCR immunosequencing, statistical association of individual TCRs with disease status, and machine learning. To study patterns of TCR occurrence, a later analysis re-analyzed previously published TCR beta repertoires from around 670 donors and added high-resolution HLA genotyping. In the later analysis, no new phenotypic data were used to find candidate immune exposures; instead, reliance was placed on TCR beta sequences and their occurrence across donors. In an earlier analysis of 550 to 700 of the donors, high-throughput TCR beta sequencing was used to judge whether each TCR beta V gene segment behaved as functional or pseudogenic. Donor age, sex, ethnicity and CMV serostatus were compiled together with the repertoire data. Genome-wide SNP genotypes for about three fifths of the roughly 700 donors were used in a later genetic analysis, which treated that subset as a discovery cohort. Every discovery cohort repertoire had been produced on one sequencing platform. HLA typing included class I and class II loci at four-digit resolution. The number of typed donors differed by locus: 629-630 for A, B, C, DRB1 and DQB1; 500 to 550 for DQA1; approximately 610 for DPA1; and 400 to 480 for DPB1. Because of strong linkage in the cohort, five DR-DQ haplotypes were treated as single units for association and clustering. Among about 390 genotyped donors of the cohort, an average of approximately 250,000 unique TCR beta nucleotide sequences were sequenced per donor, about a sixth of them non-productive. Paper-wide results and their limitations: Because some donors lacked HLA typing at each locus, the association tests relied only on the typed subset. A later genetic analysis reported fewer N-insertions in productive TCRs among donors in an Asian-associated ancestry cluster than the roughly 620-donor mean. At a false discovery rate of 0.05, a later analysis linked around 17,000 TCR beta sequences to specific HLA alleles. According to a later analysis, most CMV-associated TCR beta chains appeared to be HLA-restricted, and the HLA associations seemed to be driven largely by CMV exposure. When HLA alleles, especially DR and DQ, strongly co-occurred, attributing TCR associations to individual alleles was difficult. The authors suggested that the approach could potentially be extended to other disease states and immunological phenotypes. In this cohort, only TCR beta chains were sequenced, and detectable features were limited by the absence of alpha or paired-chain data. In a later analysis, HLA-associated TCR beta chains showed more clonal expansion and lower generation probabilities than non-associated chains that were equally common. Broadly in line with IMGT annotations, most TCR beta V segments showed up in productive rearrangements about 90% or about 30% of the time in an earlier analysis of some 590 of the donors. Across donors, most TCR sequences were observed very rarely, whereas some public TCRs were present in many individuals. The classifier was reported to diagnose cytomegalovirus status with high specificity and sensitivity in both the original cohort and the validation cohort. Linkage disequilibrium might explain the correlated functional status among segregating V segments, but an unknown experimental factor could not be excluded. Roughly uniform sequencing depth across donors was assumed in presence/absence analyses, although this assumption may not hold. A cluster of highly shared sequence variants was judged likely to be a technical artifact of the sequencing pipeline. Seventeen rarely observed V segments, including chromosome 9 orphons, were excluded from the earlier analysis of several hundred of the donors because counts were too low. The only immune exposure information available for the cohort was CMV serostatus. V-gene and J-gene trimming of TCR beta chains was associated with a missense DCLRE1C variant in a later genetic analysis, and the association was replicated in an independent cohort. Because the 87-base-pair reads could not distinguish some IMGT-functional V segments, including TRBV6-2 and TRBV6-3, those segments were excluded. A further reported finding was that TCR beta sequences accurately predicted the HLA-A and HLA-B alleles for most subjects in the first cohort. In vitro tests confirmed that three of the cytomegalovirus-associated TCR beta chains recognize cytomegalovirus antigens. A later analysis found that TCR association rates varied across HLA loci, with DRB1 alleles showing the most associated TCRs and HLA-C alleles the fewest. A total of 164 TCR beta chains were listed by the study as associated with cytomegalovirus. In a later analysis, several top co-occurrence clusters were reported to appear linked to parvovirus B19, influenza, CMV and Epstein-Barr virus.

The library was obtained by the immunoSEQ multiplex PCR assay. A mixture of 60 forward primers for TCR Vbeta segments and 13 reverse primers for TCR Jbeta segments was used in the multiplex PCR. Amplification of the CDR3 region of rearranged TCR beta genes was performed with a multiplex PCR assay on genomic DNA. The amplified TCR beta libraries were sequenced on the Illumina HiSeq System as 87-base-pair reads. On the authors' methods: In a later analysis, some 80 million unique TCR beta chains were counted across the roughly 610 repertoires, and roughly 9.9 million of these chains were shared by at least two donors. Raw reads were error-corrected and collapsed into unique sequences by a nearest-neighbor algorithm in which closely related sequences were merged to remove PCR and sequencing errors. Alignment of CDR3 sequences to IMGT reference sequences was used to assign V, D and J gene segments. For a sequence to be retained, a match of at least six nucleotides to both a V gene segment and a J gene segment was required. Rearrangements were called productive when the CDR3 lacked stop codons and stayed in frame with V and J; all others were non-productive. CDR3 was defined according to IMGT convention as the region running from the second conserved V-encoded cysteine to the conserved J-encoded phenylalanine. The earlier analysis of a few hundred of the donors excluded sequences that lacked an unambiguous match to a single V gene segment. An earlier analysis of 500 to 600 of the donors classified V segments as functional when productive rearrangements were above 56.7% and as segregating when the standard deviation between donors was above 5%. A statistical classification framework was built for diagnosing cytomegalovirus status from the catalog of TCR beta chain sequences. A later analysis assigned V and J genes by comparing TCR nucleotide sequences with IMGT/GENE-DB human TR gene sequences. A later analysis assigned CDR3 sequences and most-parsimonious VDJ recombination scenarios with the TCRdist pipeline. A later analysis defined each TCR beta chain by its CDR3 amino acid sequence plus V-gene family, and excluded reads lacking a unique V-gene family. In a later analysis, 450 to 600 highly shared, low-generation-probability nucleotide sequences were removed to address suspected cross-contamination and a sequencing artifact. In a later analysis, a clonal expansion index for each public chain was calculated from normalized within-repertoire ranks of inferred template counts. In a later analysis, generation probabilities were computed with a VDJ recombination model fitted to out-of-frame rearrangements, and the resulting probabilities were checked against IGoR. In a later analysis, TCR-TCR, TCR-HLA and TCR-CMV co-occurrence was scored with hypergeometric tests, and a repertoire-size bias correction was applied to TCR pairs. A later analysis estimated false discovery rates by permuting HLA or CMV assignments 20 times. In a later analysis, co-occurring TCRs were grouped with DBSCAN, and TCRdist sequence similarity was added when clustering was performed within HLA-allele-positive subsets. Repertoires with fewer than 30,000 or more than 120,000 public chains, plus five repertoires with anomalous nucleotide sharing, were excluded from co-occurrence clustering. Entries here come from immuneACCESS through TCRdb and include only in-frame sequences with V and J called. Some clones fail to appear in such tables; in the studies checked, an unresolved V gene covers under half of the shortfall, and the cause of the remainder is unknown. From that table come the V and J calls and clone size; the DNA was used to work out D and trimming. The sample data list under 150,000 clones, and about 80% of these were observed just once. The ten largest clones take up about 4.7% of the sample.

As to this clone: It has no known antigen specificity. No clone much larger than this one lies a single base away; base qualities are absent.

In total, just over 650 healthy bone marrow donors made up the cohort. Cohort members were all nominally healthy when sampled, although unrecorded immune exposures were likely present. The donor tested CMV seronegative, placing the donor among the approximately 360 seronegative members of the cohort. Each donor provided a peripheral blood sample, and peripheral blood mononuclear cells were used for TCR beta sequencing. The Qiagen DNeasy Blood Extraction Kit was used to extract genomic DNA from the blood cell samples. There are 15 amino acids in the CDR3, from cysteine to phenylalanine inclusive. Just the 45-base CDR3 DNA is kept, in frame starting at base 1. CDR1 and CDR2 are read off the germline V gene as SGHTA and FQGNSA. The V end gives up 3 bases and the J end 7 bases, leaving 8 bases in the junction not matched to a gene.

The V and J segments used are TRBV7-2 and TRBJ1-2; TRBD1 matches 10 bases in the middle. Sample: PBMCs. The origin of this receptor is a male donor in good health and CMV-seronegative. The DNA sequence is as follows: TGTGCCAGCAGCTTGATAGACAGGGGGCTTCGTGGCTACACCTTC. This codes for CASSLIDRGLRGYTF.